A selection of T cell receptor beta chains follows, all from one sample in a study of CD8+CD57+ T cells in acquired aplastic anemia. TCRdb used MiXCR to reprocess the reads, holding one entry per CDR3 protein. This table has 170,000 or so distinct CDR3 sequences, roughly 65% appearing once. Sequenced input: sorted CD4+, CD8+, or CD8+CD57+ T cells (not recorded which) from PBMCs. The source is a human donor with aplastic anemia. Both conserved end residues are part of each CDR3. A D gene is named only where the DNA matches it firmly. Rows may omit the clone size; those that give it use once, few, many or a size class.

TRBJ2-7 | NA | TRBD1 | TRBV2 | TGTGCCAGAGGACAGGGGCAGGGGGAGCAGTACTTC | CARGQGQGEQYF
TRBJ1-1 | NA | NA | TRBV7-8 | TGTGCCAGCATCAGGGATGACATGAGCACTGAAGCTTTCTTT | CASIRDDMSTEAFF
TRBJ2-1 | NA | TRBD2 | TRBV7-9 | TGTGCCAGCAGCGCTAGCGGGGGGATTTTGGGTGAGCAGTTCTTC | CASSASGGILGEQFF
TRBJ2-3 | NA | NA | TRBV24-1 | TGTGCCACCAGTGGCCCAAACAGGGCGGATACGCAGTATTTT | CATSGPNRADTQYF
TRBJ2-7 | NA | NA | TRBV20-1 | TGCAGTGCTAGAGACAGCTCGGGGTTGCCCTACGAGCAGTACTTC | CSARDSSGLPYEQYF
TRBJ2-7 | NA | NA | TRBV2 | TGTGCCAGCACCCGAGAGCGGCACGAGCAGTACTTC | CASTRERHEQYF
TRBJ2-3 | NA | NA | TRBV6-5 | TGTGCCAGCTTCGGGGGTGGCACAGATACGCAGTATTTT | CASFGGGTDTQYF
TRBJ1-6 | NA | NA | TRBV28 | TGTGCCAGCTCCGTAGTAGGTTCACCCCTCCACTTT | CASSVVGSPLHF
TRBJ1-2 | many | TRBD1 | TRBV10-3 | TGTGCCATCAGTGAGTCGCCCGGGACAGGGGGCCTTTTGGGAGGCTACACCTTC | CAISESPGTGGLLGGYTF
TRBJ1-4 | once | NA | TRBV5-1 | TGCGCCAGCAGGATCGATGAAAAACTGTTTTTT | CASRIDEKLFF
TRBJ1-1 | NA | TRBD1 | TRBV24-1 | TGTGCCACCAGTGATTTGCTAATTTTAACAGGGACAGCGAACACTGAAGCTTTCTTT | CATSDLLILTGTANTEAFF
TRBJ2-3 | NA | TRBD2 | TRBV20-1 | TGCAGTGCTAGCGGGGGGGAGGATACGCAGTATTTT | CSASGGEDTQYF
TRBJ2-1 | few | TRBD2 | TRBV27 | TGTGCCAGCAGTTCTCGGGGCGGGGGGGCAGATGAGCAGTTCTTC | CASSSRGGGADEQFF
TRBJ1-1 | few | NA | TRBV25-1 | TGTGCCAGCAGTGAAGGTCGGGGGCGCGCATTGGTCACTGAAGCTTTCTTT | CASSEGRGRALVTEAFF
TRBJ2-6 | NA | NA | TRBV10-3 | TGTGCCACCTCCGGGCCCGATCAGGCCAACGTCCTGACTTTC | CATSGPDQANVLTF
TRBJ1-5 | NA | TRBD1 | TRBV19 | TGTGCCAGTAGTGCGGGACAGGGATCGCCCCAGCATTTT | CASSAGQGSPQHF
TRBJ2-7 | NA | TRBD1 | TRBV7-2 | TGTGCCAGCAGCTTTGAAGGGACAGGGAGTTCCTACGAGCAGTACTTC | CASSFEGTGSSYEQYF
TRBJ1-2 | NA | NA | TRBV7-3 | TGTGCCAGAAGCTTAAGGAGGGTAGGGTTCAACTATGGCTACACCTTC | CARSLRRVGFNYGYTF
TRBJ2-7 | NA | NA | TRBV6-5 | TGTGCCAGCAGTTTCAACGGGGACAAAATCTCCTACGAGCAGTACTTC | CASSFNGDKISYEQYF
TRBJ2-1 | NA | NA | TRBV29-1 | TGCAGCGTTGATAGCGACTCATCGGGCAATGAGCAGTTCTTC | CSVDSDSSGNEQFF
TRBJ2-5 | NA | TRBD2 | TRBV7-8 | TGTGCCAGCAGCTTTCCTAGCGGGGGGGCAGATACGCAGTACTTC | CASSFPSGGADTQYF
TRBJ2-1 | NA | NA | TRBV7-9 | TGTGCCAGCAGCCCCGCCGAGCGAGATAACAATGAGCAGTTCTTC | CASSPAERDNNEQFF
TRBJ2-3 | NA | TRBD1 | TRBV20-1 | TGCAGTGCCGCCGGGACAGGGGCTGGAGATACGCAGTATTTT | CSAAGTGAGDTQYF
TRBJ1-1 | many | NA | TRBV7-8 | TGTGCCAGCAGCTTAGGATCCCAGAACACTGAAGCTTTCTTT | CASSLGSQNTEAFF
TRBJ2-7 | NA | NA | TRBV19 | TGTGCCAGTAGTATATGGGGGAGGCCTACCTACGAGCAGTACTTC | CASSIWGRPTYEQYF
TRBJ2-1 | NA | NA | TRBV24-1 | TGTGCCACCAGTGACGGCCCTCGGCAGTTCTTC | CATSDGPRQFF
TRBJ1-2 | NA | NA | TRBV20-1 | TGCAGTGCTAGAGATCTACCTAACCATGGCTACACCTTC | CSARDLPNHGYTF
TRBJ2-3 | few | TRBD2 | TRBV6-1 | TGTGCCAGCAGTGAAGCGGTCCACGGCGGGGGGCCAGATACGCAGTATTTT | CASSEAVHGGGPDTQYF
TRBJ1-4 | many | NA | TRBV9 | TGTGCCAGCAGCGTATCCCAAGGGAATAATGAAAAACTGTTTTTT | CASSVSQGNNEKLFF
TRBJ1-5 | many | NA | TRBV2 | TGTGCCAGCAGTGAAAGGCGGGCGGATTATAGCAATCAGCCCCAGCATTTT | CASSERRADYSNQPQHF
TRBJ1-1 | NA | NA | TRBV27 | TGTGCCAGCAGTTTTGGCAGGGGAGGGACTGAAGCTTTCTTT | CASSFGRGGTEAFF
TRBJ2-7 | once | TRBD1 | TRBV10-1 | TGCGCCAGCAGTGATCCCGGGACAGGGGGCGAGCAGTACTTC | CASSDPGTGGEQYF
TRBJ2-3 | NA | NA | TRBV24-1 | TGTGCCACCAGTGATTTCCCTAGTGGTCGGGACACAGATACGCAGTATTTT | CATSDFPSGRDTDTQYF
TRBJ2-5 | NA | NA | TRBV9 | TGTGCCAGCAGCCAAGCCGCACTCCAAGAGACCCAGTACTTC | CASSQAALQETQYF
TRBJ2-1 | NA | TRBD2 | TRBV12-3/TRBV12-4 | TGTGCCAGCAGTTTGGGGGGGTCGGTATACGATGAGCAGTTCTTC | CASSLGGSVYDEQFF
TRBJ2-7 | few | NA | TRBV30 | TGTGTCTGGAGTCCTTTTTCCGAGCGCGAGCAGTACTTC | CVWSPFSEREQYF
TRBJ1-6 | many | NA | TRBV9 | TGTGCCAGCAGCGGGACACTTAGGAATTCACCCCTCCACTTT | CASSGTLRNSPLHF
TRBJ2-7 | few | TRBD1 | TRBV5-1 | TGCGCCAGCAGCCCAGGACAGGGGAGGGAGCAGTACTTC | CASSPGQGREQYF
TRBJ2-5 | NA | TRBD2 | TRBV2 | TGTGCCAGCAGTGATGGGCTAGCGGAAGAGACCCAGTACTTC | CASSDGLAEETQYF
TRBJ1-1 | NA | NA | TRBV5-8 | TGTGCCAGCAGCCAAGATCTTAGGACTGAAGCTTTCTTT | CASSQDLRTEAFF
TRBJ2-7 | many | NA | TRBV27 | TGTGCCAGCAGTTTATCGAGGGGGGGCGATGAGCAGTACTTC | CASSLSRGGDEQYF
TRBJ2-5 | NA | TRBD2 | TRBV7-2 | TGTGCCAGCAGCTTAAGCGGGGGAGAGACCCAGTACTTC | CASSLSGGETQYF
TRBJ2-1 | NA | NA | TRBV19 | TGTGCCAGTAGTATGTCCGGACAGTACAATGAGCAGTTCTTC | CASSMSGQYNEQFF
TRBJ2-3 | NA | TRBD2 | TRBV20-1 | TGCAGTGCTAGAGATATAAGCGGGAGCGTCGATACGCAGTATTTT | CSARDISGSVDTQYF
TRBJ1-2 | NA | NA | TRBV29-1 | TGCAGCGTTGAAGGGGGCGTAGGCTACACCTTC | CSVEGGVGYTF
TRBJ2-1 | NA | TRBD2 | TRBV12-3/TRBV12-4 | TGTGCCAGCAGTTTGGTGACTAGCAGTAGTGGTGAGCAGTTCTTC | CASSLVTSSSGEQFF
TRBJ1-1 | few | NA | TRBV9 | TGTGCCAGCAGCGTAGTACCGAGGAAAATGAACACTGAAGCTTTCTTT | CASSVVPRKMNTEAFF
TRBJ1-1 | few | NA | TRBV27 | TGTGCCAGCAGTTTCGGCCGCTTCACTGAAGCTTTCTTT | CASSFGRFTEAFF
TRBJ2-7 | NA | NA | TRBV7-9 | TGTGCCAGCAGCTTAGCACAAAATTATGTGTGGCAGTACTTC | CASSLAQNYVWQYF
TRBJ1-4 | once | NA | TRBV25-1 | TGTGCCAGCAGTGAACGAATAAGTGGCTCCGAAAAACTGTTTTTT | CASSERISGSEKLFF
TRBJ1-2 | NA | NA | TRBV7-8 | TGTGCCAGCAGCTCTAGGACGAGTGGCTACACCTTC | CASSSRTSGYTF
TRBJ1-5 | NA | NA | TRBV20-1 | TGCAGTGCTAGTATGGGACGGAAGGGCACTCAGCCCCAGCATTTT | CSASMGRKGTQPQHF
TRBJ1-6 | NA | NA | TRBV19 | TGTGCCAGTAGTATAGCGGGGATGAATTCACCCCTCCACTTT | CASSIAGMNSPLHF
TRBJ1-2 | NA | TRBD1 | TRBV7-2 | TGTGCCAGCAGGCGACAGGGGTCCTATGGCTACACCTTC | CASRRQGSYGYTF
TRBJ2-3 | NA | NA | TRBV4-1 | TGCGCCAGCAGCCCCTTATTTAGCACAGATACGCAGTATTTT | CASSPLFSTDTQYF
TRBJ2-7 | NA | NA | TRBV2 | TGTGCCAGCAGTGCCGGATGGGGCTCCTACGAGCAGTACTTC | CASSAGWGSYEQYF
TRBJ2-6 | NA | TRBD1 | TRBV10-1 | TGCGCCAGCAGTGTGCAAGGACAGGTCTCTGGGGCCAACGTCCTGACTTTC | CASSVQGQVSGANVLTF